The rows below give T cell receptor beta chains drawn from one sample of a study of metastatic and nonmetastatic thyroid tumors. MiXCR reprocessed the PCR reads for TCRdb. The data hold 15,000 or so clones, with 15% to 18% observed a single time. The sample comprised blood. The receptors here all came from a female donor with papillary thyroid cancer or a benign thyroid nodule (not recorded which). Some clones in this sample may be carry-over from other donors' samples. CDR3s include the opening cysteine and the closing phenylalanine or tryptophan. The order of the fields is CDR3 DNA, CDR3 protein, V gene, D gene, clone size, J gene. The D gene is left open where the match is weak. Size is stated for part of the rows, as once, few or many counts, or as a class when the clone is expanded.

CDR3nt: TGTGCCAGCAGTTACCCGGGAGGCAATCAGCCCCAGCATTTT
CDR3aa: CASSYPGGNQPQHF
v_gene: TRBV6-2/TRBV6-3
d_gene: .
abundance: medium-sized
j_gene: TRBJ1-5

CDR3nt: TGTGCCAGCAGCCCCCGACTAGTTGGTGAGCAGTTCTTC
CDR3aa: CASSPRLVGEQFF
v_gene: TRBV11-1
d_gene: .
abundance: many
j_gene: TRBJ2-1

CDR3nt: TGTGCCAACAGCTTAGACAGCCAGAATGAGCAGTTCTTC
CDR3aa: CANSLDSQNEQFF
v_gene: TRBV5-4
d_gene: .
abundance: .
j_gene: TRBJ2-1

CDR3nt: TGTGCCAGCAGTTACAGGGGGGTCAATGAGCAGTTCTTC
CDR3aa: CASSYRGVNEQFF
v_gene: TRBV12-3/TRBV12-4
d_gene: TRBD1
abundance: many
j_gene: TRBJ2-1

CDR3nt: TGTGCCAGCTCGCCAGGGGATAAAAAACTGTTTTTT
CDR3aa: CASSPGDKKLFF
v_gene: TRBV18
d_gene: .
abundance: many
j_gene: TRBJ1-4

CDR3nt: TGTGCCAGCAGCTTCGCGACTAGCGGGGCCCTGGATACGCAGTATTTT
CDR3aa: CASSFATSGALDTQYF
v_gene: TRBV11-1
d_gene: TRBD2
abundance: many
j_gene: TRBJ2-3

CDR3nt: TGTGCCAGCAGCCCCCGTTCCGGTATGGACTACGAGCAGTACTTC
CDR3aa: CASSPRSGMDYEQYF
v_gene: TRBV9
d_gene: .
abundance: many
j_gene: TRBJ2-7

CDR3nt: TGTGCCAGCAGTGAATTCATGGGACTCGGGAGGAATCAGCCCCAGCATTTT
CDR3aa: CASSEFMGLGRNQPQHF
v_gene: TRBV6-1
d_gene: .
abundance: medium-sized
j_gene: TRBJ1-5

CDR3nt: TGCAGCGTCGAACCAGTGCCAGGGGGGAAGACCCAGTACTTC
CDR3aa: CSVEPVPGGKTQYF
v_gene: TRBV29-1
d_gene: .
abundance: many
j_gene: TRBJ2-5

CDR3nt: TGTGCCGGATCCAGGGCAGGGAACTATGGCTACACCTTC
CDR3aa: CAGSRAGNYGYTF
v_gene: TRBV28
d_gene: .
abundance: few
j_gene: TRBJ1-2

CDR3nt: TGCGCCAGCAGCTTGGAAGGGACTCTCGGAGGCTACACCTTC
CDR3aa: CASSLEGTLGGYTF
v_gene: TRBV5-1
d_gene: .
abundance: many
j_gene: TRBJ1-2

CDR3nt: TGTGCCAGCAGTTACTCGAGGCAGACGTACAATGAGCAGTTCTTC
CDR3aa: CASSYSRQTYNEQFF
v_gene: TRBV6-5
d_gene: .
abundance: medium-sized
j_gene: TRBJ2-1

CDR3nt: TGTGCCAGCAGTGCTCGAGGGGGGAGCTCCTACAATGAGCAGTTCTTC
CDR3aa: CASSARGGSSYNEQFF
v_gene: TRBV6-1
d_gene: .
abundance: medium-sized
j_gene: TRBJ2-1

CDR3nt: TGTGCCAGCAGTTCCCCCCGATTCCCAGAACAGGGGTCTGGGGCCAACGTCCTGACTTTC
CDR3aa: CASSSPRFPEQGSGANVLTF
v_gene: TRBV28
d_gene: TRBD1
abundance: many
j_gene: TRBJ2-6

CDR3nt: TGTGCCAGCTCAAGGGGGCCGGGACAGCTTTACCTAAGCTCCTACAATGAGCAGTTCTTC
CDR3aa: CASSRGPGQLYLSSYNEQFF
v_gene: TRBV18
d_gene: TRBD1
abundance: .
j_gene: TRBJ2-1

CDR3nt: TGTGCCAGCAGCGAGAGTAGCGGGAGCTCCTACGAGCAGTACTTC
CDR3aa: CASSESSGSSYEQYF
v_gene: TRBV2
d_gene: TRBD2
abundance: .
j_gene: TRBJ2-7

CDR3nt: TGTGCCAGCAGCCGAGGAGGCGGTAATCAGCCCCAGCATTTT
CDR3aa: CASSRGGGNQPQHF
v_gene: TRBV3-1
d_gene: .
abundance: many
j_gene: TRBJ1-5

CDR3nt: TGTGCCAGCAGCATCCGCCCAGGAAACACCGGGGAGCTGTTTTTT
CDR3aa: CASSIRPGNTGELFF
v_gene: TRBV6-2/TRBV6-3
d_gene: .
abundance: medium-sized
j_gene: TRBJ2-2

CDR3nt: TGTGCCACCAGCAGACCCTCGGGGGGGGGCACTGAAGCTTTCTTT
CDR3aa: CATSRPSGGGTEAFF
v_gene: TRBV15
d_gene: .
abundance: .
j_gene: TRBJ1-1

CDR3nt: TGCGCCAGCAGCCACGCCCCCCAAAGGGCCTACAACCCCTATGGCTACACCTTC
CDR3aa: CASSHAPQRAYNPYGYTF
v_gene: TRBV4-1
d_gene: .
abundance: .
j_gene: TRBJ1-2

CDR3nt: TGTGCCACCTCTAGCGGCTATACGCAGTATTTT
CDR3aa: CATSSGYTQYF
v_gene: TRBV24-1
d_gene: TRBD2
abundance: medium-sized
j_gene: TRBJ2-3

CDR3nt: TGTGCCTGGAACCCGGACAGTTACACCGGGGAGCTGTTTTTT
CDR3aa: CAWNPDSYTGELFF
v_gene: TRBV30
d_gene: .
abundance: many
j_gene: TRBJ2-2

CDR3nt: TGTGCCAGCAGCCCGGACACGAACTATGGCTACACCTTC
CDR3aa: CASSPDTNYGYTF
v_gene: TRBV11-2
d_gene: .
abundance: medium-sized
j_gene: TRBJ1-2

CDR3nt: TGTGCCAGCAGCTTACCCCCAGGCGGGACAGGGGGGAATGAGCAGTTCTTC
CDR3aa: CASSLPPGGTGGNEQFF
v_gene: TRBV5-4
d_gene: TRBD1
abundance: .
j_gene: TRBJ2-1

CDR3nt: TGCGCCAGCAGCATGGCCGGGACAGGGGCCTACGAGCAGTACTTC
CDR3aa: CASSMAGTGAYEQYF
v_gene: TRBV5-1
d_gene: TRBD1
abundance: many
j_gene: TRBJ2-7

CDR3nt: TGTGCCAGTAGTATACGACCGTATAATTCACCCCTCCACTTT
CDR3aa: CASSIRPYNSPLHF
v_gene: TRBV19
d_gene: .
abundance: medium-sized
j_gene: TRBJ1-6

CDR3nt: TGTGCCAGCAAGGGACAGCCGAACACTGAAGCTTTCTTT
CDR3aa: CASKGQPNTEAFF
v_gene: TRBV6-1
d_gene: TRBD1
abundance: medium-sized
j_gene: TRBJ1-1

CDR3nt: TGTGCCAGTAGTATGGGTGGGAGTGTGACAGATACGCAGTATTTT
CDR3aa: CASSMGGSVTDTQYF
v_gene: TRBV19
d_gene: .
abundance: few
j_gene: TRBJ2-3

CDR3nt: TGTGCCAGCAGTTCGTCCGCAGTTACTGGAAACACCATATATTTT
CDR3aa: CASSSSAVTGNTIYF
v_gene: TRBV27
d_gene: .
abundance: .
j_gene: TRBJ1-3

CDR3nt: TGTGCCAGCACCCGCCGCGCAGGTCTGAGCACTGAAGCTTTCTTT
CDR3aa: CASTRRAGLSTEAFF
v_gene: TRBV12-3/TRBV12-4
d_gene: .
abundance: few
j_gene: TRBJ1-1

CDR3nt: TGTGCCAGTATTGTGACTAGCTCCTACAATGAGCAGTTCTTC
CDR3aa: CASIVTSSYNEQFF
v_gene: TRBV19
d_gene: .
abundance: few
j_gene: TRBJ2-1

CDR3nt: TGTGCCAGCAGCGTAGCAAGCGACCCCTACAATGAGCAGTTCTTC
CDR3aa: CASSVASDPYNEQFF
v_gene: TRBV9
d_gene: .
abundance: .
j_gene: TRBJ2-1

CDR3nt: TGTGCCAGTAGTATATCACAGACAAGCTACGAGCAGTACTTC
CDR3aa: CASSISQTSYEQYF
v_gene: TRBV19
d_gene: .
abundance: .
j_gene: TRBJ2-7

CDR3nt: TGTGCCAGCAGTGAAACTAGCGGGGATCAAGAGACCCAGTACTTC
CDR3aa: CASSETSGDQETQYF
v_gene: TRBV6-1
d_gene: TRBD2
abundance: few
j_gene: TRBJ2-5

CDR3nt: TGTGCCAGCGGTCGAGGGGGGCCAGATACGCAGTATTTT
CDR3aa: CASGRGGPDTQYF
v_gene: TRBV12-3/TRBV12-4
d_gene: .
abundance: .
j_gene: TRBJ2-3

CDR3nt: TGTGCCAGCAGCCAAGAAAGGAATACGCAGTATTTT
CDR3aa: CASSQERNTQYF
v_gene: TRBV14
d_gene: .
abundance: many
j_gene: TRBJ2-3

CDR3nt: TGTGCCAGCAGTTTATCGGCCAGCCCCCCCTACGAGCAGTACTTC
CDR3aa: CASSLSASPPYEQYF
v_gene: TRBV27
d_gene: .
abundance: .
j_gene: TRBJ2-7

CDR3nt: TGCAGTGTAGGGACTAGCGGGGTTGGTACGCAGTATTTT
CDR3aa: CSVGTSGVGTQYF
v_gene: TRBV20-1
d_gene: TRBD2
abundance: many
j_gene: TRBJ2-3

CDR3nt: TGCAGTGCTAGAGAGAGGGCAGATACGCAGTATTTT
CDR3aa: CSARERADTQYF
v_gene: TRBV20-1
d_gene: .
abundance: many
j_gene: TRBJ2-3

CDR3nt: TGTGCCAGCAGTTACGGACAGGGCAATCAGCCCCAGCATTTT
CDR3aa: CASSYGQGNQPQHF
v_gene: TRBV6-5
d_gene: TRBD1
abundance: many
j_gene: TRBJ1-5

CDR3nt: TGCAGTGCTAGTGAATCGGGACAGGGGTACGAGCAGTACTTC
CDR3aa: CSASESGQGYEQYF
v_gene: TRBV20-1
d_gene: TRBD1
abundance: many
j_gene: TRBJ2-7

CDR3nt: TGTGCCAGCAGCTTAATTAGCGGAGCGTACGAGCAGTACTTC
CDR3aa: CASSLISGAYEQYF
v_gene: TRBV7-2
d_gene: .
abundance: .
j_gene: TRBJ2-7

CDR3nt: TGTGCCAGCAGTTACTCCTCGGAGGGAATTTATGGCTACACCTTC
CDR3aa: CASSYSSEGIYGYTF
v_gene: TRBV6-5
d_gene: .
abundance: medium-sized
j_gene: TRBJ1-2

CDR3nt: TGTGCCAGCAGTATAGCCCCGGGGGGGGCTTATGGCTACACCTTC
CDR3aa: CASSIAPGGAYGYTF
v_gene: TRBV27
d_gene: .
abundance: .
j_gene: TRBJ1-2

CDR3nt: TGTGCCAGCAGTTTGACAGTTAACTCCTACGAGCAGTACTTC
CDR3aa: CASSLTVNSYEQYF
v_gene: TRBV27
d_gene: .
abundance: .
j_gene: TRBJ2-7

CDR3nt: TGTGCCAGCAGTGTTGTACAGGGCTACGAGCAGTACTTC
CDR3aa: CASSVVQGYEQYF
v_gene: TRBV2
d_gene: .
abundance: medium-sized
j_gene: TRBJ2-7

CDR3nt: TGTGCCAGCAGGGCGGACTGGTCCTACAATGAGCAGTTCTTC
CDR3aa: CASRADWSYNEQFF
v_gene: TRBV2
d_gene: .
abundance: many
j_gene: TRBJ2-1

CDR3nt: TGTGCCTGGACGCCTCAGGGGTATCCCTACGAGCAGTACTTC
CDR3aa: CAWTPQGYPYEQYF
v_gene: TRBV30
d_gene: .
abundance: .
j_gene: TRBJ2-7

CDR3nt: TGTGCCAGCGAGATTTTAGCGGGAACTTGGGCAGATACGCAGTATTTT
CDR3aa: CASEILAGTWADTQYF
v_gene: TRBV11-1
d_gene: TRBD2
abundance: many
j_gene: TRBJ2-3

CDR3nt: TGTGCCAGCAGTACCACAGGGCTGGGTGAGCAGTACTTC
CDR3aa: CASSTTGLGEQYF
v_gene: TRBV6-1
d_gene: .
abundance: medium-sized
j_gene: TRBJ2-7